The clone carrying this TCR beta chain showed up many times. Trimming took 1 base from V and 6 from J, leaving 13 bases between them. The germline V gene has CDR1 SGHTA and CDR2 FQGNSA. The CDR3 covers 15 residues. TCRbeta library construction was performed incorporating unique molecular identifiers. Each CDR3 protein is one row after TCRdb ran MiXCR on the PCR reads. Here the sample spans about 640,000 distinct CDR3 sequences, around 16% being singletons. This record comes from a study of T-cell reconstitution after alpha-beta-depleted transplantation in children. Sequenced material: PBMCs from the stem cell graft donor, taken from the stem cell graft. The source of this sequence is a human donor who donated a stem cell graft to a child with acute myeloid leukemia. This chain joins TRBV7-2 and TRBJ1-5, with D hard to call. The CDR3 DNA sequence: TGTGCCAGCAGCTTAGAGACGTCTGCTTCTCAGCCCCAGCATTTT. Residues: CASSLETSASQPQHF.